A single sample is the source of the 10 T cell receptor beta chains below, sequenced in a study of T cells after yellow fever vaccination. One entry per CDR3 protein results from TCRdb running MiXCR on the 5' RACE reads. The sample includes about 370,000 distinct CDR3 sequences, roughly 11% of them seen just once. Here the sequenced sample was PBMCs, taken on the day of the first yellow fever vaccination. These receptors originate from a man between 18 and 29 years old who received the YFV17D yellow fever vaccine.

V usage is TRBV4-1 and J usage is TRBJ1-1, with D unclear. The CDR3 is made up of 16 amino acids. V shed 1 base and J shed 4 bases, with 16 bases lying between them. Germline CDR1 is MGHRA and CDR2 is YSYEKL. CDR3 protein: CASSQVKVLMGTEAFF. In nucleotides, the CDR3 is TGCGCCAGCAGCCAAGTCAAGGTGCTCATGGGCACTGAAGCTTTCTTT.

This clonotype has more than one count but fewer than ten. The V and J genes are TRBV20-1 and TRBJ2-5; 14 bases fit TRBD2. The CDR3 is made up of 15 amino acids. The V gene's germline CDR1 is DFQATT and CDR2 SNEGSKA (reference sequence). V lost 4 bases, J lost 4 bases, and 5 bases stayed unmatched. CDR3 nucleotide sequence: TGCAGTGCTATCCTGACTAGCGGGGGGGCAGAGACCCAGTACTTC. Its translation is CSAILTSGGAETQYF.

In this sample, this clonotype turned up a few times. The chain is built from TRBV4-1 and TRBJ2-2; D is unresolved. This CDR3 is built from 16 residues. Trimming stripped 4 bases from V and 1 base from J, with 13 bases between. Germline CDR1 MGHRA, CDR2 YSYEKL. CDR3 region: CASSPLDTLNTGELFF. DNA for the CDR3: TGCGCCAGCAGCCCCCTCGACACCTTGAACACCGGGGAGCTGTTTTTT.

This clonotype appeared a few times. The chain couples TRBV18 to TRBJ2-1; 7 bases fit TRBD2. Germline values: CDR1 KGHSH, CDR2 LQKENI. Trimming cost V 3 bases and J 7 bases; bases outside gene matches: 9. The CDR3 loop spans 15 amino acids. This CDR3 reads CASSPLGLDGNEQFF. The CDR3 nucleotides are TGTGCCAGCTCACCTCTAGGACTAGACGGGAATGAGCAGTTCTTC.

This clonotype was counted at least ten times. The chain employs TRBV11-2 and TRBJ2-1, with a weak D call TRBD1 (6 bases). This CDR3 region has 12 residues. Germline CDR1 and CDR2: SGHAT and FQNNGV. V was shortened by 2 bases and J by 10 bases, with 9 bases between the two germline ends. CDR3: CASSLLGTEQFF. CDR3 bases: TGTGCCAGCAGCTTATTGGGGACAGAGCAGTTCTTC.

This chain uses TRBV7-9 with TRBJ2-2; D gene uncertain. CDR1 and CDR2 (germline): SEHNR, FQNEAQ (reference sequence). Trimming shortened V by 2 bases and J by 0 bases, and 10 bases separated the two germline ends. The CDR3 is 16 amino acids. In nucleotides, the CDR3 is TGTGCCAGCAGCTTACAGGTTACCGCGAACACCGGGGAGCTGTTTTTT. This gives the protein CASSLQVTANTGELFF.

In this sample, this clonotype turned up a few times. The chain couples TRBV9 to TRBJ2-5, with TRBD1 matching over 7 bases. The CDR3 spans 15 residues. Germline values: CDR1 SGDLS, CDR2 YYNGEE. V shed 2 bases and J 0 bases; nucleotides not matched to a gene: 4. CDR3 DNA sequence: TGTGCCAGCAGCGTCACAGGGGTCTACCAAGAGACCCAGTACTTC. It translates to CASSVTGVYQETQYF.

This chain links TRBV4-2 with TRBJ2-3; D is uncertain. This CDR3 is built from 13 residues. Trimming removed 4 bases from V and 2 bases from J, with 7 bases in between. Looked up from germline, CDR1 is LGHNA and CDR2 is YNFKEQ. The CDR3 DNA reads as TGTGCCAGCAGCCGCACTCCCACAGATACGCAGTATTTT. Its translation is CASSRTPTDTQYF.

V and J are TRBV7-9 and TRBJ2-7; weak D call: TRBD1 (5 bases). Germline loops: CDR1 SEHNR, CDR2 FQNEAQ (reference sequence). The CDR3 loop spans 12 amino acids. V gave up 1 base and J gave up 6 bases, with 7 bases separating them. DNA for the CDR3: TGTGCCAGCAGCTTAGGGGGCCGCGAGCAGTACTTC. It specifies CASSLGGREQYF. The entire variable domain, with the rest obtained from reference TRBV7-9 and TRBJ2-7, is as follows: DTGVSQNPRHKITKRGQNVTFRCDPISEHNRLYWYRQTLGQGPEFLTYFQNEAQLEKSRLLSDRFSAERPKGSFSTLEIQRTEQGDSAMYLCASSLGGREQYFGPGTRLTVT.

The CDR3 reads CASSLSSGRGTYEQYF. CDR3 DNA: TGTGCCAGCAGCCTGTCTTCGGGCAGGGGGACCTACGAGCAGTACTTC. The V call is TRBV3-1, the J call TRBJ2-7; TRBD1 matches 7 bases. With V trimmed by 4 bases and J by 2 bases, 11 bases remained unmatched. The CDR3 has 16 residues. CDR1 LGHDT and CDR2 YNNKEL come from the germline V gene (reference sequence).